These T cell receptor beta chains were read from a single sample in a study of cytomegalovirus exposure and HLA in healthy donors. TCRdb's copy holds only in-frame clones and misses some; the assay was immunoSEQ multiplex PCR. The data contain 110,000 to 150,000 clones, approximately 94% of them seen just once; the ten biggest clones take up approximately 1.8%. The sequenced material came from PBMCs. All receptors derive from a man aged 18 to 29 in good health and CMV-seropositive. Each CDR3 is given with its conserved first and last residue. A D gene is named only where the DNA matches it firmly. Expanded clones are given a class, and other clones once, few, many or no size at all.

D: TRBD1; J: TRBJ1-2; V: TRBV7-2; size: .; CDR3: CASSNRGTNYGYTF; DNA: TGTGCCAGCAGCAACAGGGGGACTAACTATGGCTACACCTTC
D: .; J: TRBJ2-1; V: TRBV30; size: .; CDR3: CAWSPTLYNEQFF; DNA: TGTGCCTGGAGTCCGACATTGTACAATGAGCAGTTCTTC
D: TRBD1; J: TRBJ2-2; V: TRBV27; size: .; CDR3: CASSTRTGWGTGELFF; DNA: TGTGCCAGCAGTACCCGGACAGGGTGGGGCACCGGGGAGCTGTTTTTT
D: TRBD1; J: TRBJ1-5; V: TRBV28; size: .; CDR3: CASSPLGGQGIQPQHF; DNA: TGTGCCAGCAGCCCCCTAGGGGGACAGGGAATTCAGCCCCAGCATTTT
D: .; J: TRBJ2-5; V: TRBV28; size: .; CDR3: CASSLSYQETQYF; DNA: TGTGCCAGCAGTTTATCGTACCAAGAGACCCAGTACTTC
D: TRBD1; J: TRBJ2-1; V: TRBV7-9; size: .; CDR3: CASSTTRGMSYNEQFF; DNA: TGTGCCAGCAGCACGACCAGGGGGATGTCCTACAATGAGCAGTTCTTC
D: TRBD2; J: TRBJ2-5; V: TRBV5-1; size: .; CDR3: CASSSTLAGRRWETQYF; DNA: TGCGCCAGCAGTTCGACACTAGCGGGACGGCGGTGGGAGACCCAGTACTTC
D: TRBD2; J: TRBJ2-5; V: TRBV5-5; size: once; CDR3: CASSLDRTSGQETQYF; DNA: TGTGCCAGCAGCTTGGACCGGACTAGCGGGCAAGAGACCCAGTACTTC
D: .; J: TRBJ1-2; V: TRBV30; size: .; CDR3: CAWSVQSGLGYTF; DNA: TGTGCCTGGAGTGTACAATCAGGGTTGGGCTACACCTTC
D: .; J: TRBJ2-5; V: TRBV5-1; size: .; CDR3: CASSPPPSGNQETQYF; DNA: TGCGCCAGCAGCCCGCCCCCCAGCGGAAACCAAGAGACCCAGTACTTC
D: .; J: TRBJ2-1; V: TRBV6-1; size: .; CDR3: CASSEAEQGIRNEQFF; DNA: TGTGCCAGCAGTGAAGCGGAACAGGGTATTCGAAATGAGCAGTTCTTC
D: .; J: TRBJ1-1; V: TRBV6-4; size: .; CDR3: CASSDNSGTEAFF; DNA: TGTGCCAGCAGTGACAACTCAGGGACTGAAGCTTTCTTT
D: .; J: TRBJ1-2; V: TRBV5-1; size: .; CDR3: CASSLAGVQYGYTF; DNA: TGCGCCAGCAGCTTGGCCGGGGTACAATATGGCTACACCTTC
D: TRBD2; J: TRBJ2-1; V: TRBV2; size: .; CDR3: CAMRTSGFLGEQFF; DNA: TGTGCCATGCGGACTAGCGGATTCTTGGGTGAGCAGTTCTTC
D: TRBD1; J: TRBJ2-1; V: TRBV2; size: .; CDR3: CASSAGTGSNEQFF; DNA: TGTGCCAGCAGTGCAGGGACAGGGTCCAATGAGCAGTTCTTC
D: .; J: TRBJ2-7; V: TRBV30; size: .; CDR3: CAWSGPLATYRREQYF; DNA: TGTGCCTGGAGTGGGCCTCTAGCCACTTACCGTCGGGAGCAGTACTTC
D: .; J: TRBJ1-2; V: TRBV18; size: .; CDR3: CASSPPQEPYGYTF; DNA: TGTGCCAGCTCACCACCGCAGGAACCCTATGGCTACACCTTC
D: TRBD2; J: TRBJ2-7; V: TRBV6-1; size: .; CDR3: CASSGISGYYEQYF; DNA: TGTGCCAGCAGTGGTATTAGCGGGTATTACGAGCAGTACTTC
D: TRBD1; J: TRBJ2-3; V: TRBV28; size: .; CDR3: CASSFDRVGDTQYF; DNA: TGTGCCAGCAGTTTTGACAGGGTGGGAGATACGCAGTATTTT
D: TRBD1; J: TRBJ1-1; V: TRBV4-1; size: .; CDR3: CASSQDAGGNTEAFF; DNA: TGCGCCAGCAGCCAAGATGCAGGGGGTAACACTGAAGCTTTCTTT
D: TRBD2; J: TRBJ2-7; V: TRBV7-2; size: once; CDR3: CASSLGFLAGPYEQYF; DNA: TGTGCCAGCAGCTTAGGGTTTCTAGCGGGGCCATACGAGCAGTACTTC
D: .; J: TRBJ1-1; V: TRBV21-1; size: .; CDR3: CASSKITGFTEAFF; DNA: TGTGCCAGCAGCAAAATCACGGGGTTCACTGAAGCTTTCTTT
D: TRBD2; J: TRBJ2-1; V: TRBV28; size: few; CDR3: CASRGTSGSSYNEQFF; DNA: TGTGCCAGCAGAGGGACTAGCGGGAGCTCCTACAATGAGCAGTTCTTC
D: .; J: TRBJ1-1; V: TRBV4-1; size: .; CDR3: CASSQVAANTEAFF; DNA: TGCGCCAGCAGCCAAGTGGCGGCTAACACTGAAGCTTTCTTT
D: TRBD1; J: TRBJ1-6; V: TRBV7-9; size: .; CDR3: CASSLVQGPFYNSPLHF; DNA: TGTGCCAGCAGCTTAGTACAGGGGCCCTTCTATAATTCACCCCTCCACTTT
D: TRBD2; J: TRBJ2-7; V: TRBV19; size: .; CDR3: CASSLSSGRAYEQYF; DNA: TGTGCCAGTAGTCTCTCTAGCGGGAGGGCCTACGAGCAGTACTTC
D: TRBD2; J: TRBJ2-1; V: TRBV6-5; size: few; CDR3: CASSYSSGRGGNEQFF; DNA: TGTGCCAGCAGTTACAGCAGCGGGAGGGGGGGGAATGAGCAGTTCTTC
D: .; J: TRBJ2-2; V: TRBV6-5; size: .; CDR3: CASRLWQTGELFF; DNA: TGTGCCAGCAGATTGTGGCAAACCGGGGAGCTGTTTTTT
D: TRBD1; J: TRBJ2-7; V: TRBV13; size: .; CDR3: CASSSAGTATYEQYF; DNA: TGTGCCAGCAGCTCCGCCGGGACAGCAACCTACGAGCAGTACTTC
D: .; J: TRBJ2-1; V: TRBV7-6; size: .; CDR3: CASSLDGHNEQFF; DNA: TGTGCCAGCAGCTTAGATGGGCACAATGAGCAGTTCTTC
D: TRBD1; J: TRBJ2-7; V: TRBV18; size: .; CDR3: CASSTGQGNYEQYF; DNA: TGTGCCAGCTCAACGGGACAGGGGAACTACGAGCAGTACTTC
D: TRBD1; J: TRBJ2-7; V: TRBV10-3; size: .; CDR3: CAVSRGREQYF; DNA: TGTGCCGTCTCCAGGGGGCGCGAGCAGTACTTC
D: .; J: TRBJ1-2; V: TRBV5-1; size: .; CDR3: CASSPGDYGYTF; DNA: TGCGCCAGCAGCCCGGGGGACTATGGCTACACCTTC
D: .; J: TRBJ2-3; V: TRBV27; size: .; CDR3: CASSRRGLGFTDTQYF; DNA: TGTGCCAGCAGCCGGAGGGGACTGGGGTTCACAGATACGCAGTATTTT
D: TRBD2; J: TRBJ2-7; V: TRBV28; size: .; CDR3: CASSNTGGFNEQYF; DNA: TGTGCCAGCAGTAACACGGGGGGTTTCAACGAGCAGTACTTC
D: .; J: TRBJ2-7; V: TRBV5-5; size: .; CDR3: CASSTFGGVIDEQYF; DNA: TGTGCCAGCAGCACGTTTGGAGGCGTCATCGACGAGCAGTACTTC
D: .; J: TRBJ2-7; V: TRBV5-1; size: .; CDR3: CASSSVGGGTSYEQYF; DNA: TGCGCCAGCAGCTCCGTAGGGGGAGGGACCTCCTACGAGCAGTACTTC
D: TRBD1; J: TRBJ2-7; V: TRBV30; size: once; CDR3: CAWSVLGQEKQQYF; DNA: TGTGCCTGGAGTGTACTGGGACAGGAAAAACAGCAGTACTTC
D: .; J: TRBJ1-2; V: TRBV18; size: .; CDR3: CASSPQTGPSGYGYTF; DNA: TGTGCCAGCTCACCACAGACAGGTCCCTCCGGCTATGGCTACACCTTC
D: .; J: TRBJ2-7; V: TRBV2; size: .; CDR3: CASSEALSRAHEQYF; DNA: TGTGCCAGCAGTGAAGCGCTTAGCAGGGCCCACGAGCAGTACTTC
D: TRBD1; J: TRBJ1-1; V: TRBV14; size: .; CDR3: CASSLGQGAWTEAFF; DNA: TGTGCCAGCAGCCTCGGACAGGGGGCTTGGACTGAAGCTTTCTTT
D: TRBD1; J: TRBJ1-4; V: TRBV6-1; size: .; CDR3: CASSEVGTGVEKLFF; DNA: TGTGCCAGCAGTGAAGTCGGGACAGGGGTTGAAAAACTGTTTTTT
D: .; J: TRBJ2-7; V: TRBV30; size: .; CDR3: CAWSVLGQGILF; DNA: TGTGCCTGGAGTGTACTCGGGCAGGGTATCCTTTTC
D: TRBD2; J: TRBJ2-5; V: TRBV5-6; size: .; CDR3: CASSPAGSGASETQYF; DNA: TGTGCCAGCAGCCCGGCAGGTAGCGGGGCCTCAGAGACCCAGTACTTC
D: TRBD2; J: TRBJ2-3; V: TRBV5-1; size: .; CDR3: CASSLRLAADTQYF; DNA: TGCGCCAGCAGCTTGAGACTAGCGGCAGATACGCAGTATTTT
D: TRBD2; J: TRBJ2-1; V: TRBV4-2; size: .; CDR3: CASSQPGLAGYNEQFF; DNA: TGTGCCAGCAGCCAACCGGGACTAGCGGGGTACAATGAGCAGTTCTTC
D: TRBD1; J: TRBJ2-3; V: TRBV6-1; size: .; CDR3: CASRPGTGTDTQYF; DNA: TGTGCCAGCAGGCCCGGGACAGGCACAGATACGCAGTATTTT
D: .; J: TRBJ2-1; V: TRBV9; size: .; CDR3: CATNRLGTGNEQFF; DNA: TGTGCCACCAATAGACTAGGGACGGGTAATGAGCAGTTCTTC
D: TRBD1; J: TRBJ2-5; V: TRBV2; size: .; CDR3: CASSEQGAGETQYF; DNA: TGTGCCAGCAGTGAACAGGGGGCAGGGGAGACCCAGTACTTC
D: TRBD1; J: TRBJ2-1; V: TRBV2; size: once; CDR3: CASSQTGGRYNEQFF; DNA: TGTGCCAGCAGTCAGACAGGGGGCCGATACAATGAGCAGTTCTTC
D: TRBD2; J: TRBJ2-1; V: TRBV7-9; size: .; CDR3: CASSLELAGSNEQFF; DNA: TGTGCCAGCAGCTTAGAACTAGCGGGTTCCAATGAGCAGTTCTTC
D: .; J: TRBJ2-1; V: TRBV6-1; size: .; CDR3: CASSETTDHNEQFF; DNA: TGTGCCAGCAGTGAAACGACAGATCACAATGAGCAGTTCTTC
D: .; J: TRBJ2-1; V: TRBV7-2; size: .; CDR3: CASSFRDFQNEQFF; DNA: TGTGCCAGCAGCTTCCGGGACTTCCAAAATGAGCAGTTCTTC
D: TRBD2; J: TRBJ2-1; V: TRBV13; size: .; CDR3: CASSFRLANEQFF; DNA: TGTGCCAGCAGCTTCCGACTAGCCAATGAGCAGTTCTTC
D: .; J: TRBJ2-3; V: TRBV6-1; size: .; CDR3: CASSAVTDTQYF; DNA: TGTGCCAGCAGTGCAGTAACAGATACGCAGTATTTT
D: .; J: TRBJ2-1; V: TRBV13; size: once; CDR3: CASSSVLRAQDEQFF; DNA: TGTGCCAGCAGCTCGGTGCTGAGGGCGCAGGATGAGCAGTTCTTC
D: TRBD1; J: TRBJ1-2; V: TRBV6-6; size: .; CDR3: CASSYEGAGGYTF; DNA: TGTGCCAGCAGTTACGAGGGGGCGGGTGGCTACACCTTC
D: .; J: TRBJ2-7; V: TRBV25-1; size: .; CDR3: CASILEGEQYF; DNA: TGTGCCAGCATTCTCGAGGGCGAGCAGTACTTC
D: .; J: TRBJ1-1; V: TRBV5-1; size: .; CDR3: CASSLGPQGGTEAFF; DNA: TGCGCCAGCAGCTTGGGACCACAGGGAGGGACTGAAGCTTTCTTT
D: .; J: TRBJ2-2; V: TRBV29-1; size: .; CDR3: CSVAVQATGELFF; DNA: TGCAGCGTTGCTGTTCAGGCCACCGGGGAGCTGTTTTTT